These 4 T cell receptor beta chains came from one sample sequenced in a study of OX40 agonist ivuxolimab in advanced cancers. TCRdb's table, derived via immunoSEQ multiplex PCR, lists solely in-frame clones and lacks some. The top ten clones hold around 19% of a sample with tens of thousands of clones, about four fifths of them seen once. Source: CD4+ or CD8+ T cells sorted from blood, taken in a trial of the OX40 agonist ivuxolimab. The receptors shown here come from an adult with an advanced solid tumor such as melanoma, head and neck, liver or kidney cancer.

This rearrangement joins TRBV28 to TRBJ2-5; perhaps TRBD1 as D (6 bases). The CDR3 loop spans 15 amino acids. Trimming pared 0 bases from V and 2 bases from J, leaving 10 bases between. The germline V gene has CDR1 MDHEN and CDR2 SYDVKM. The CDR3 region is CASSLWARGQETQYF. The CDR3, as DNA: TGTGCCAGCAGTTTATGGGCCAGGGGACAAGAGACCCAGTACTTC.

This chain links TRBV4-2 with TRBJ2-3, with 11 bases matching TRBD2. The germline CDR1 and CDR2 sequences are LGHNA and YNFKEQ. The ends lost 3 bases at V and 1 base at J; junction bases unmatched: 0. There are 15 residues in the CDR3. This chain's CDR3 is CASSQGLAGTDTQYF. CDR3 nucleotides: TGTGCCAGCAGCCAGGGACTAGCGGGCACAGATACGCAGTATTTT.

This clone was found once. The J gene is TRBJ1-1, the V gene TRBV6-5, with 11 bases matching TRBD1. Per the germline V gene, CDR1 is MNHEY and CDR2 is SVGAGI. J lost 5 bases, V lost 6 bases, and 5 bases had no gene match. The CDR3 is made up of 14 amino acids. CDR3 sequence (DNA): TGTGCCAGCAGACGGGGACAGGGGGGGACTGAAGCTTTCTTT. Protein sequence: CASRRGQGGTEAFF.

The chain's CDR3 is CASSLREDSPVREPQHF. Written as DNA, the CDR3 is TGTGCCAGCAGCTTGCGAGAGGACAGTCCTGTACGGGAGCCCCAGCATTTT. The chain recombines TRBV5-5 with TRBJ1-5; D is perhaps TRBD1 (6 bases). The CDR3 covers 17 residues. The V end was cut by 1 base, the J end by 8 bases, with 22 bases between. CDR1 is SGHKS and CDR2 is YYEKEE in the germline V gene (reference sequence).